The next 4 T cell receptor beta chains were all read from a single sample in a study of blood T cell repertoires in COVID-19. Here immunoSEQ multiplex PCR was the method, and the copy in TCRdb shows in-frame clones only, minus some. Of under 200,000 clones listed, 90% to 95% are singletons. Material for sequencing was peripheral blood. All receptors come from a man aged 45 to 65 with acute or convalescent COVID-19.

The J gene is TRBJ1-4, the V gene TRBV7-9, with 8 bases that match TRBD1. Germline lookup yields CDR1 SEHNR and CDR2 FQNEAQ (reference sequence). This CDR3 comprises 14 residues. V shed 5 bases, J shed 8 bases, and the junction held 7 bases outside the gene matches. DNA of the CDR3: TGTGCCAGCAGCACTGACAGGGGTGGAGAAAAACTGTTTTTT. This sequence encodes CASSTDRGGEKLFF.

This rearrangement joins TRBV19 to TRBJ2-2; TRBD1 matches 7 bases. CDR1 and CDR2 from the germline V gene are LNHDA and SQIVND (reference sequence). Trimming cost V 0 bases and J 6 bases; bases outside gene matches: 13. This CDR3 region has 18 residues. CDR3 amino acids: CASSIDLVQGTVSGELFF. The CDR3, as DNA: TGTGCCAGTAGTATAGATCTGGTACAGGGGACGGTCTCCGGGGAGCTGTTTTTT.

The chain employs TRBV28 and TRBJ2-3, with D perhaps TRBD1 (5 bases). Trimming pared 5 bases from V and 11 bases from J, leaving 11 bases between. The CDR3 is 11 residues long. Germline CDR1 reads MDHEN; CDR2 reads SYDVKM. CDR3: CASSLGHWQYF. As DNA, the CDR3 is TGTGCCAGCAGTCTAGGACACTGGCAGTATTTT.

The chain couples TRBV6-5 to TRBJ2-2, with D possibly TRBD1 on 5 matching bases. Trimming stripped 6 bases from V and 0 bases from J, with 11 bases between. Looked up from germline, CDR1 is MNHEY and CDR2 is SVGAGI. The CDR3 sequence is 15 residues long. CDR3 loop: CASSQTDANTGELFF. CDR3 in DNA: TGTGCCAGCAGCCAGACAGACGCGAACACCGGGGAGCTGTTTTTT.